These 25 T cell receptor beta chains share one sample of origin, sequenced in a study of vaccination effects on CD4 cells after COVID-19 (dated by TCRdb to about 2022). These receptors are not linked to any known antigen. To identify antigen-specific CD4+ T cell clonotypes by their expansion, the ViraFEST assay first stimulated PBMC with viral peptide pools and then applied TCR sequencing. After more than nine days of culture, CD4+ T cells were isolated with the EasySep CD4+ T cell isolation kit. Negative nucleocapsid antibody results before and after vaccination confirmed that the healthy vaccine recipients had no prior SARS-CoV-2 infection. Library preparation used the immunoSEQ multiplex PCR assay. TCRdb's version of the immuneACCESS table is confined to in-frame rearrangements and falls short of the full clone set. An unresolved V gene accounts for under half of the shortfall where checked; the remainder is of unknown origin. The sample table lists 30,000 to 45,000 clones, roughly 70% of them with a count of one. 20% to 25% of the sample comes from the top ten.

Sequences were derived from CD4+ T cells from PBMCs cultured with SARS-CoV-2 spike peptides, sampled before COVID-19 vaccination. What the cell subset or site label conveys for this sample: SARS-CoV-2 spike overlapping peptide pool stimulation. The receptors here all came from a human donor who received a COVID-19 vaccine.

This chain connects TRBV18 to TRBJ1-5, with D perhaps TRBD1 (5 bases). The germline gives CDR1 KGHSH, CDR2 LQKENI. V lost 5 bases, J lost 3 bases, and 20 bases lay in between. This CDR3 is 17 amino acids long. CDR3 region: CASSYTQPGRINQPQHF. The CDR3 coding sequence is TGTGCCAGCTCATACACCCAGCCGGGACGGATCAATCAGCCCCAGCATTTT.

The V call is TRBV6-1, the J call TRBJ1-2, with a tentative D call TRBD1 (6 bases). V was pared by 0 bases and J by 4 bases, with 9 bases between. The V gene's germline CDR1 is MNHNS and CDR2 SASEGT. This CDR3 is built from 14 residues. The CDR3 is CASSEARGGYGYTF. The CDR3 DNA follows: TGTGCCAGCAGTGAAGCCAGGGGCGGCTATGGCTACACCTTC.

The gene calls are TRBV4-2 and TRBJ1-2; D may be TRBD1 (6 bases). The germline V gene has CDR1 LGHNA and CDR2 YNFKEQ. The CDR3 contains 13 residues. V was clipped by 2 bases and J by 12 bases, with 16 bases between them. The CDR3 nucleotides are TGTGCCAGCAGCCAATTCAGCGAGGGGGGTAACACCTTC. Protein product: CASSQFSEGGNTF.

The genes are TRBV3-1 (or the pseudogene TRBV3-2) and TRBJ2-2; 10 positions agree with TRBD2. V shed 0 bases, J shed 7 bases, and the junction held 2 bases outside the gene matches. The CDR3 spans 15 residues. Germline V gene lookup returns CDR1 LGHDT and CDR2 YNNKEL (reference sequence). The CDR3 DNA follows: TGTGCCAGCAGCCAAGAAGCGGGAGGGATCGGGGAGCTGTTTTTT. It codes for CASSQEAGGIGELFF.

In this sample, this clone turned up a few times. V is TRBV11-2 and J is TRBJ1-6, with D uncertain. V was clipped by 4 bases and J by 9 bases, with 19 bases between them. CDR3 length equals 16 residues. From germline, CDR1 is SGHAT and CDR2 FQNNGV. The CDR3 DNA is TGTGCCAGCAGCTCAGTCGGGGTAGCTGGGTTTTCACCCCTCCACTTT. Amino acid sequence: CASSSVGVAGFSPLHF.

The chain recombines TRBV7-8 with TRBJ1-2; TRBD1 matches 7 bases. CDR3 length equals 13 residues. Germline CDR1 reads SGHVS; CDR2 reads FQNEAQ. With V trimmed by 5 bases and J by 5 bases, 5 bases remained unmatched. The CDR3 loop is CASSLGTEYGYTF. DNA of the CDR3: TGTGCCAGCAGCCTCGGGACAGAATATGGCTACACCTTC.

This clone showed up just once. V gene TRBV30 combines with J gene TRBJ1-2; D is uncertain. This CDR3 is 12 amino acids long. Germline V gives CDR1 GTSNPN, CDR2 SVGIG (reference sequence). V shed 5 bases and J shed 4 bases, with 11 bases lying between them. As DNA, the CDR3 is TGTGCCTGGTATGGAGGGTTCTATGGCTACACCTTC. Its protein is CAWYGGFYGYTF.

This clone has a handful of counts. V usage is TRBV12-3 or TRBV12-4 and J usage is TRBJ2-1, with a tentative D call TRBD1 (5 bases). The CDR3 spans 11 residues. V dropped 5 bases and J dropped 13 bases, with 12 bases sitting between them. The CDR3 loop is CASSTGSRQFF. The CDR3 DNA sequence: TGTGCCAGCAGTACAGGTAGCCGACAGTTCTTC.

This clone has just a few counts. The chain is built from TRBV19 and TRBJ2-1; tentative D call: TRBD2 (6 bases). Germline V gene sequence: CDR1 LNHDA, CDR2 SQIVND (reference sequence). The CDR3 has 15 residues. V lost 7 bases to trimming and J lost 3 bases, with 16 bases between them. The CDR3 loop reads CASTPEAGRYNEQFF. The CDR3 DNA reads as TGTGCCAGTACCCCTGAGGCGGGACGCTACAATGAGCAGTTCTTC.

The rearrangement joins TRBV1 to TRBJ1-3. TRBV1 is shown as a pseudogene. The length of the CDR3 is 19 residues. In nucleotides, the CDR3 is TGCACCAGCAGCCGACGGAGAGGCCGTCTAGACTTCTCTGGAAACACCATATATTTT. Translated, it gives CTSSRRRGRLDFSGNTIYF.

This clone was observed once. The chain links TRBV19 to TRBJ1-5, with no clear D. Deletions cut 2 bases from V and 2 bases from J, with 4 bases between. The CDR3 consists of 13 residues. In germline, CDR1 is LNHDA, CDR2 SQIVND (reference sequence). The CDR3 DNA reads TGTGCCAGTAGTATACAGCGCAATCAGCCCCAGCATTTT. This gives the protein CASSIQRNQPQHF.

The chain has TRBV15 and TRBJ2-5; D remains ambiguous. The CDR3 loop spans 13 amino acids. Between the trimmed V and J ends, which lost 1 base and 5 bases, there was a span of 8 bases. CDR1 LNHNV and CDR2 YYDKDF come from the germline V gene (reference sequence). The CDR3 sequence is CATSRALLETQYF. The DNA for the CDR3 is TGTGCCACCAGCAGAGCACTATTGGAGACCCAGTACTTC.

This clone was seen only once. The chain uses TRBV4-2 and TRBJ2-3; D gene unclear. This CDR3 comprises 12 residues. The V gene's germline CDR1 is LGHNA and CDR2 YNFKEQ. Trimming removed 2 bases at V and 5 bases at J, with 5 bases between. This CDR3 reads CASSQFIDTQYF. CDR3 coding DNA: TGTGCCAGCAGCCAATTTATAGATACGCAGTATTTT.

The rearrangement uses TRBV19 and TRBJ1-5; D remains unclear. Germline CDR1 LNHDA, CDR2 SQIVND (reference sequence). Trimming took 3 bases from V and 5 from J, leaving 8 bases between them. The CDR3 spans 13 residues. The CDR3 is CASSIEGYQPQHF. For the CDR3, the DNA is TGTGCCAGTAGTATCGAGGGATATCAGCCCCAGCATTTT.

The chain recombines TRBV5-1 with TRBJ2-7; 14 positions match TRBD2. The CDR3 loop spans 16 amino acids. J lost 0 bases, V lost 2 bases, and 1 base had no gene match. Germline V gene lookup returns CDR1 SGHRS and CDR2 YFSETQ. The CDR3 coding sequence is TGCGCCAGCAGCTTAGGACTAGCGGGAGGCTCCTACGAGCAGTACTTC. Translation gives CASSLGLAGGSYEQYF.

The chain uses TRBV11-2 and TRBJ2-7; tentatively, D is TRBD2 (6 bases). Trimming took off 1 base at V and 9 bases at J, with 10 bases between the two ends. Germline assignment: CDR1 SGHAT and CDR2 FQNNGV. This CDR3 contains 12 residues. DNA of the CDR3: TGTGCCAGCAGCTTAGGACTAGTCAGGCAGTACTTC. Its translation: CASSLGLVRQYF. Full variable domain (rest looked up from reference TRBV11-2 and TRBJ2-7): EAGVAQSPRYKIIEKRQSVAFWCNPISGHATLYWYQQILGQGPKLLIQFQNNGVVDDSQLPKDRFSAERLKGVDSTLKIQPAKLEDSAVYLCASSLGLVRQYFGPGTRLTVT.

The chain combines TRBV7-2 with TRBJ1-6, with a possible D match to TRBD1 (6 bases). Germline CDR1 and CDR2: SGHTA and FQGNSA. Deletions cut 5 bases from V and 11 bases from J, with 13 bases between. The CDR3 totals 13 residues. The CDR3 is CASSDLGGAPLHF. The CDR3 coding sequence is TGTGCCAGCAGCGACTTAGGGGGGGCACCCCTCCACTTT.

This chain uses TRBV5-4 with TRBJ2-3, with 10 positions matching TRBD2. V was pared by 0 bases and J by 3 bases, with 7 bases of the junction left unmatched. This CDR3 has 17 amino acids. CDR1 and CDR2 from the germline V gene are SGHNT and YYREEE (reference sequence). CDR3 protein: CASSLDPLAGGTDTQYF. The CDR3 nucleotides are TGTGCCAGCAGCTTGGACCCCTTAGCGGGGGGTACAGATACGCAGTATTTT.

This clone was observed once. V usage is TRBV6-1 and J usage is TRBJ2-1; 11 bases align to TRBD2. The CDR3 loop spans 16 amino acids. V shed 4 bases, J shed 5 bases, and the junction held 7 bases outside the gene matches. Germline lookup yields CDR1 MNHNS and CDR2 SASEGT. The CDR3 DNA is TGTGCCAGCAGTGCCCTCCCGGGACTAGCGGACAATGAGCAGTTCTTC. It codes for CASSALPGLADNEQFF.

The chain combines TRBV6-1 with TRBJ1-6; D perhaps matches TRBD1 (5 bases). Germline V gives CDR1 MNHNS, CDR2 SASEGT. The CDR3 totals 15 residues. The V end lost 3 bases, the J end lost 7 bases, and 13 bases lay between the germline ends. CDR3 nucleotides: TGTGCCAGCAGTGACGCAGGGACGTACAATTCACCCCTCCACTTT. Protein: CASSDAGTYNSPLHF.

The chain couples TRBV13 to TRBJ2-7, with 12 bases fitting TRBD2. In germline, CDR1 is PRHDT, CDR2 FYEKMQ (reference sequence). There are 19 residues in the CDR3. J was trimmed by 0 bases and V by 5 bases; bases with no gene match: 14. CDR3 DNA: TGTGCCAGCAGCCCAAGGACTAGCGGGGAGAAGTCAAGCTCCTACGAGCAGTACTTC. Protein product: CASSPRTSGEKSSSYEQYF.

This clone was observed once. The V gene is TRBV19, the J gene TRBJ2-3, with TRBD2 identical over 9 bases. V shed 6 bases and J 1 base; nucleotides not matched to a gene: 8. The V gene's germline CDR1 is LNHDA and CDR2 SQIVND (reference sequence). The CDR3 contains 16 residues. CDR3 region: CASSPMTSGRTDTQYF. CDR3 in DNA: TGTGCCAGTAGCCCCATGACTAGCGGCCGCACAGATACGCAGTATTTT.

This CDR3 is CASSQEAAGGGGNTIYF. The CDR3 DNA follows: TGCGCCAGCAGCCAAGAAGCAGCTGGGGGGGGTGGAAACACCATATATTTT. This chain uses TRBV4-3 with TRBJ1-3; possible D gene TRBD1, 5 bases. Between the trimmed V and J ends, which lost 0 bases and 3 bases, there was a span of 15 bases. CDR3 size: 17 residues. Looked up from germline, CDR1 is LGHNA and CDR2 is YSLEER.

The chain links TRBV2 to TRBJ2-4; no reliable D call. Between the trimmed V and J ends, which lost 8 bases and 10 bases, there was a span of 15 bases. Germline V lookup: CDR1 SNHLY, CDR2 FYNNEI. The CDR3 runs to 12 residues. The CDR3 DNA is TGTGCCAGCCTGGGCACCGTGGGAATTCAGTACTTC. It specifies CASLGTVGIQYF.

The gene calls are TRBV6-5 and TRBJ1-5, with TRBD1 matching 8 bases. Looked up from germline, CDR1 is MNHEY and CDR2 is SVGAGI. The CDR3 has 13 amino acids. J gave up 7 bases and V 6 bases, and 5 bases lay outside the gene matches. For the CDR3, the DNA is TGTGCCAGCAGGGGGACAGGTATGCAGCCCCAGCATTTT. Amino acids: CASRGTGMQPQHF.